This T cell receptor (beta chain) was documented in a study of STAT3 mutations in large granular lymphocyte leukemia. Germline loops: CDR1 MNHEY, CDR2 SMNVEV (reference sequence). The CDR3 extends over 17 amino acids. Trimming at V came to 6 bases and at J to 5 bases, leaving 18 bases not matched to a gene. Average productive template count per sample was 40,000 to 45,000. Clones were sequenced by immunoSEQ multiplex PCR, and TCRdb holds only the in-frame ones, with some missing. The sample has approximately 12,000 clones; about 80% are singletons. Findings and caveats of the study: Suggested: STAT3 mutation was not the ancestral event for these clonal expansions. Every T-LGLL patient had at least one immunodominant TCRbeta clonotype.

About this clone itself: Its matching antigen is unknown.

Source material: peripheral blood mononuclear cells. This receptor was identified in a man in his sixties with T-cell large granular lymphocyte leukemia. Some clones in this sample may be carry-over from other donors' samples. The rearrangement links TRBV27 to TRBJ2-5; 7 nucleotides line up with TRBD2. The CDR3 protein is CASRPGENGRVGETQYF. The CDR3 bases are TGTGCCAGCAGACCCGGGGAGAATGGGAGGGTTGGCGAGACCCAGTACTTC.